These 20 T cell receptor beta chains were sequenced from one sample in a study of control samples from healthy donors and cancer patients (dated by TCRdb to the early 2020s). Library method: the immunoSEQ multiplex PCR assay. As stored in TCRdb, this immuneACCESS dataset retains in-frame rearrangements with V and J assigned. A fraction of the clones does not appear; measured against another copy, unresolved V genes explain less than half of the discrepancy, and the remainder lacks a known reason. The sample contains roughly 160,000 clones, roughly 94% of them found a single time. The ten biggest clones cover 14% of the sample. The source material was PBMCs. These TCRs come from a man in his sixties with colorectal cancer.

This clone occurred once. The CDR3 coding sequence is TGCAGCGTTTTGAGAGGGCAGGAGAGGGGCGAGCAGTACTTC. Amino acid sequence: CSVLRGQERGEQYF. The chain carries TRBV29-1 and TRBJ2-7; D might be TRBD1 or TRBD2, each matching 5 bases. Trimming shortened V by 5 bases and J by 6 bases, and 20 bases separated the two germline ends. CDR3 length equals 14 residues. Germline values: CDR1 SQVTM, CDR2 ANQGSEA.

J is TRBJ2-5 and V is TRBV6-5; no firm D call. V lost 0 bases and J 5 bases, leaving 7 bases between the germline ends. The CDR3 sequence is 13 residues long. Germline loops: CDR1 MNHEY, CDR2 SVGAGI. The CDR3 coding sequence is TGTGCCAGCAGTTACTCGTATCAGGAGACCCAGTACTTC. Translating gives CASSYSYQETQYF.

This chain uses TRBV5-1 with TRBJ2-7, with 8 bases matching TRBD2. The CDR3 spans 15 residues. The germline gives CDR1 SGHRS, CDR2 YFSETQ. The V segment lost 4 bases and the J segment 4 bases; nucleotides outside the gene matches: 10. CDR3 sequence: CASSPGTSNAYEQYF. The CDR3 nucleotides are TGCGCCAGCAGCCCCGGGACTAGTAACGCGTACGAGCAGTACTTC.

The rearrangement links TRBV7-2 to TRBJ1-2; D gene ambiguous. With 2 bases removed from V and 5 bases from J, the gap between germline ends came to 12 bases. CDR1 SGHTA and CDR2 FQGNSA come from the germline V gene. The CDR3 totals 14 residues. The DNA of the CDR3 is TGTGCCAGCAGCTTATATACAGACCTATATGGCTACACCTTC. Translating gives CASSLYTDLYGYTF.

V is TRBV27 and J is TRBJ1-6; TRBD1 might be the D (5 bases). The CDR3 consists of 15 residues. Trimming removed 3 bases at V and 5 bases at J, with 11 bases between. Germline values: CDR1 MNHEY, CDR2 SMNVEV (reference sequence). CDR3 loop: CASSLDTLHNSPLHF. CDR3 DNA sequence: TGTGCCAGCAGTTTGGACACATTACATAATTCACCCCTCCACTTT.

The chain couples TRBV5-6 to TRBJ1-2; D call uncertain. The CDR3 consists of 12 residues. V shed 4 bases and J shed 4 bases, with 8 bases lying between them. Germline V gene sequence: CDR1 SGHDT, CDR2 YYEEEE. In nucleotides, the CDR3 is TGTGCCAGCAGCCTCACCTCCTATGGCTACACCTTC. Its protein product is CASSLTSYGYTF.

This rearrangement joins TRBV12-3 or TRBV12-4 to TRBJ1-1; D gene uncertain. With 10 bases removed from V and 0 bases from J, the gap between germline ends came to 9 bases. The CDR3 contains 12 residues. This CDR3 reads CATYEMNTEAFF. CDR3 nucleotides: TGTGCCACCTACGAAATGAACACTGAAGCTTTCTTT.

This chain uses TRBV19 with TRBJ2-6; TRBD1 matches at 7 bases. The CDR3 length is 16 residues. Germline V lookup: CDR1 LNHDA, CDR2 SQIVND (reference sequence). The V segment lost 7 bases and the J segment 0 bases; nucleotides outside the gene matches: 6. As DNA, the CDR3 is TGTGCCAGTACCCCAGGGGGTACCTCTGGGGCCAACGTCCTGACTTTC. This translates into CASTPGGTSGANVLTF.

This clone showed up just once. The chain is built from TRBV12-3 or TRBV12-4 and TRBJ2-1; D gene uncertain. CDR3 length: 12 residues. Trimming cost V 2 bases and J 8 bases, with 7 bases left between them. Written as DNA, the CDR3 is TGTGCCAGCAGTTTAACGGGCGATGAGCAGTTCTTC. It encodes CASSLTGDEQFF.

A remark on this clone: Other DNA sequences in the sample encode the same CDR3. This chain uses TRBV12-3 or TRBV12-4 with TRBJ1-6; D not certain. The CDR3 runs to 13 residues. The ends were cut back, 1 base at V and 8 bases at J, with 6 bases in the middle. Here the CDR3 reads CASSLGGYSPLHF. DNA for the CDR3: TGTGCCAGCAGTTTAGGAGGGTATTCACCCCTCCACTTT.

The rearrangement joins TRBV7-8 to TRBJ2-6; no firm D call. V lost 4 bases to trimming and J lost 5 bases, with 6 bases between them. Per germline, CDR1 SGHVS and CDR2 FQNEAQ. This CDR3 comprises 13 residues. The CDR3 DNA reads as TGTGCCAGCAGCTCCCGGAGGGCCAACGTCCTGACTTTC. Translation gives CASSSRRANVLTF.

J is TRBJ2-1 and V is TRBV9; D may be TRBD1 (6 bases). CDR1 SGDLS and CDR2 YYNGEE come from the germline V gene. Deletions cut 3 bases from V and 9 bases from J, with 13 bases between. The CDR3 is made up of 13 amino acids. The DNA of the CDR3 is TGTGCCAGCAGCGCGGACAGAGGGGTTGAGCAGTTCTTC. Translated: CASSADRGVEQFF.

This clone was seen only once. The chain recombines TRBV7-8 with TRBJ2-5, with 13 bases aligning to TRBD2. The ends lost 6 bases at V and 5 bases at J; junction bases unmatched: 6. Per the germline V gene, CDR1 is SGHVS and CDR2 is FQNEAQ. This CDR3 contains 15 residues. CDR3 sequence reads: CASSWGLAGWETQYF. DNA for the CDR3: TGTGCCAGCAGTTGGGGACTAGCGGGGTGGGAGACCCAGTACTTC.

This clone was found once. The chain links TRBV18 to TRBJ1-2; 10 nucleotides agree with TRBD1. CDR1 is KGHSH and CDR2 is LQKENI in the germline V gene. V was clipped by 2 bases and J by 4 bases; unmatched bases: 7. CDR3 length: 16 amino acids. Written as DNA, the CDR3 is TGTGCCAGCTCACCAGAAGGGACAGGGGTGCTCTATGGCTACACCTTC. Translation gives CASSPEGTGVLYGYTF.

The chain has TRBV4-3 and TRBJ1-1; D might be TRBD1 (6 bases). The CDR3 is made up of 16 amino acids. V shed 0 bases and J shed 4 bases, with 15 bases lying between them. Germline V lookup: CDR1 LGHNA, CDR2 YSLEER. CDR3 amino acids: CASSQDGGGSGTEAFF. The CDR3 nucleotides are TGCGCCAGCAGCCAAGATGGGGGGGGCTCGGGCACTGAAGCTTTCTTT.

The rearrangement links TRBV20-1 to TRBJ2-5, with 9 positions matching TRBD2. Germline V CDR1 and CDR2: DFQATT, SNEGSKA (reference sequence). The trim removed 3 bases at V and 5 bases at J, leaving 10 bases unmatched. The CDR3 consists of 15 residues. CDR3 bases: TGCAGTGCTAGTTCTTTGGGGGCGGGGGGGGAGACCCAGTACTTC. It is translated as CSASSLGAGGETQYF.

This sequence joins TRBV6-6 and TRBJ1-4, with D possibly matching TRBD1 (5 bases). V lost 6 bases, J lost 0 bases, and 14 bases lay in between. Per the germline V gene, CDR1 is MNHNY and CDR2 is SVGAGI (reference sequence). The CDR3 is made up of 16 amino acids. The CDR3 protein is CASSRRQLPTNEKLFF. The CDR3 DNA follows: TGTGCCAGCAGCCGTCGACAGCTCCCAACTAATGAAAAACTGTTTTTT.

V and J are TRBV3-1 (or the pseudogene TRBV3-2) and TRBJ2-7, with no clear D. Germline V gives CDR1 LGHDT, CDR2 YNNKEL (reference sequence). V was trimmed by 5 bases and J by 4 bases, leaving 12 bases between them. The CDR3 loop spans 13 amino acids. CDR3 residues: CASSSSTSYEQYF. Here the CDR3 DNA reads TGTGCCAGCAGCTCATCCACATCGTACGAGCAGTACTTC.

V usage is TRBV7-2 and J usage is TRBJ2-7; D is perhaps TRBD1 or TRBD2 (6 bases each). The CDR3 runs 15 residues. CDR1 and CDR2 (germline): SGHTA, FQGNSA. Trimming pared 1 base from V and 3 bases from J, leaving 13 bases between. CDR3 sequence (DNA): TGTGCCAGCAGCTTAGAAAGGGGGGACGGCTACGAGCAGTACTTC. Its translation: CASSLERGDGYEQYF.

The rearrangement joins TRBV27 to TRBJ1-2; 8 positions match TRBD1. Germline loops: CDR1 MNHEY, CDR2 SMNVEV (reference sequence). V gave up 5 bases and J gave up 4 bases; unmatched junction bases: 15. The CDR3 extends over 17 amino acids. The CDR3 coding sequence is TGTGCCAGCAGTCCCCTCGGACAGGGATCAGGGGTCTATGGCTACACCTTC. It translates to CASSPLGQGSGVYGYTF.